A selection of T cell receptor beta chains follows, all from one sample in a study of cytomegalovirus exposure and HLA in healthy donors. Clones were sequenced by immunoSEQ multiplex PCR, and TCRdb holds only the in-frame ones, with some missing. The sample has under 200,000 clones; approximately 79% are singletons. Sequenced material: PBMCs. The origin of the receptors is a middle-aged man in good health and CMV-seropositive. Both conserved end residues are part of each CDR3. The order of the fields is V gene, D gene, clone size, J gene, CDR3 DNA, CDR3 protein. D genes are given only for firm matches. Not all rows give a size; the values are once, few, many and, for expanded clones, a class.

TRBV28	TRBD1	.	TRBJ2-1	TGTGCCAGCAGTTCCCCGGTGAAGGGGGCATGGAATGAGCAGTTCTTC	CASSSPVKGAWNEQFF
TRBV28	TRBD1	.	TRBJ1-5	TGTGCCAGCAGTCAGCGACAGGGAAACGATCAGCCCCAGCATTTT	CASSQRQGNDQPQHF
TRBV19	.	.	TRBJ2-1	TGTGCCAGTAGTTCGGGACACACATCCGGCTATGAGCAGTTCTTC	CASSSGHTSGYEQFF
TRBV29-1	TRBD1	.	TRBJ2-5	TGCAGCGTTCTCGGACAGGGGGTAACGGAGACCCAGTACTTC	CSVLGQGVTETQYF
TRBV5-6	TRBD1	few	TRBJ2-2	TGTGCCAGCAGCTCAGGGGGTTCCGGGGAGCTGTTTTTT	CASSSGGSGELFF
TRBV7-2	TRBD1	.	TRBJ1-5	TGTGCCAGCAGCGCCTCCGGGACAGGGAGTCAGCCCCAGCATTTT	CASSASGTGSQPQHF
TRBV5-4	.	.	TRBJ1-5	TGTGCCAGCAGCCTGGGAGGGCGGGACAATCAGCCCCAGCATTTT	CASSLGGRDNQPQHF
TRBV29-1	.	.	TRBJ1-2	TGCAGCGTTGAAGGGGTCAATACCCGACAAGCACACTATGGCTACACCTTC	CSVEGVNTRQAHYGYTF
TRBV7-2	TRBD1	.	TRBJ1-6	TGTGCCAGCAGCCCCTGGACAGGGGGTGATAATTCACCCCTCCACTTT	CASSPWTGGDNSPLHF
TRBV28	.	once	TRBJ2-5	TGTGCCAGCAGCACAGAAGAGACCCAGTACTTC	CASSTEETQYF